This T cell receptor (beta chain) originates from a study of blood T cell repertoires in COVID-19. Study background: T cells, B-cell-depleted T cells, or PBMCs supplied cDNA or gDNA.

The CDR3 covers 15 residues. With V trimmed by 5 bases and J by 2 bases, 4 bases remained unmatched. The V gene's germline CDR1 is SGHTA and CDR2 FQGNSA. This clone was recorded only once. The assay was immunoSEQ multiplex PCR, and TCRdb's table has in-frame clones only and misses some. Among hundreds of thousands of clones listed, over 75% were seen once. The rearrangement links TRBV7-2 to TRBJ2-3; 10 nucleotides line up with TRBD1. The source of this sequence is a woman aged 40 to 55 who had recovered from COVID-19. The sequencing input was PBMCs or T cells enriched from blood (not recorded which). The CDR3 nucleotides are TGTGCCAGCAGCGCGGACAGGGGGTTCACAGATACGCAGTATTTT. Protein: CASSADRGFTDTQYF.